The 26 T cell receptor beta chains below were found in one sample sequenced in a study of blood T cell repertoires in COVID-19 (dated by TCRdb to the early 2020s). Library preparation employed the immunoSEQ multiplex PCR assay. As stored in TCRdb, this immuneACCESS dataset retains in-frame rearrangements with V and J assigned. A fraction of the clones does not appear; measured against another copy, unresolved V genes explain less than half of the discrepancy, and the remainder lacks a known reason. The sample table lists about 68,000 clones, approximately 81% of them with a count of one. 8.5% to 10% of the sample comes from the top ten. Sequenced material: peripheral blood. The source of these receptors is a man aged 45-65 years with active COVID-19.

V gene TRBV7-8 combines with J gene TRBJ2-3; 8 positions match TRBD1. The CDR3 contains 14 residues. Trimming removed 8 bases from V and 2 bases from J; junction bases left unmatched: 6. Germline CDR1 is SGHVS and CDR2 is FQNEAQ. The CDR3 loop reads CASLGQDLTDTQYF. The CDR3 nucleotides are TGTGCCAGCCTGGGACAGGACCTCACAGATACGCAGTATTTT.

This rearrangement joins TRBV5-1 to TRBJ1-3, with 8 bases aligning to TRBD1. CDR3 size: 17 residues. The germline gives CDR1 SGHRS, CDR2 YFSETQ. Germline trimming cut 0 bases from V and 4 bases from J; bases unmatched to any gene: 9. The CDR3 is CASSLAGTGFLGNTIYF. As DNA, the CDR3 is TGCGCCAGCAGCTTGGCCGGGACAGGCTTTCTCGGAAACACCATATATTTT.

The gene calls are TRBV27 and TRBJ2-5; 8 positions agree with TRBD2. The trim removed 4 bases at V and 4 bases at J, leaving 11 bases unmatched. CDR1 is MNHEY and CDR2 is SMNVEV in the germline V gene (reference sequence). This CDR3 comprises 16 residues. This CDR3 is CASSSPPGAGGETQYF. The DNA for the CDR3 is TGTGCCAGCAGTTCTCCTCCGGGGGCGGGGGGAGAGACCCAGTACTTC.

V is TRBV5-1 and J is TRBJ2-2; 7 positions match TRBD1. This CDR3 has 15 residues. The trim removed 5 bases at V and 2 bases at J, leaving 6 bases unmatched. Germline V CDR1 and CDR2: SGHRS, YFSETQ. CDR3 region: CASRSGTANTGELFF. In DNA, the CDR3 is TGCGCCAGCAGGTCCGGGACAGCTAACACCGGGGAGCTGTTTTTT.

The gene calls are TRBV11-2 and TRBJ2-1, with 10 bases that match TRBD2. Germline values: CDR1 SGHAT, CDR2 FQNNGV. The CDR3 contains 15 residues. Trimming at V came to 7 bases and at J to 2 bases, leaving 5 bases not matched to a gene. CDR3: CASNPSGGPYNEQFF. As DNA, the CDR3 is TGTGCCAGCAACCCTAGCGGGGGCCCCTACAATGAGCAGTTCTTC.

The CDR3 region has the DNA TGTGCCAACAGGGGGAGCGGGAGAACTGGGGAGCTGTTTTTT. Translating it yields CANRGSGRTGELFF. The chain has TRBV7-2 and TRBJ2-2, with D perhaps given as TRBD1 or TRBD2 (8 bases each). The CDR3 spans 14 residues. CDR1 is SGHTA and CDR2 is FQGNSA in the germline V gene. Trimming cost V 10 bases and J 8 bases, with 20 bases left between them.

The chain is built from TRBV18 and TRBJ2-1; TRBD2 matches at 8 bases. CDR3 length: 18 residues. The J segment lost 4 bases and the V segment lost 2 bases, leaving 13 bases of the junction unmatched. From germline, CDR1 is KGHSH and CDR2 LQKENI. This chain's CDR3 is CASSPFVPSSGQYNEQFF. CDR3 in DNA: TGTGCCAGCTCACCATTCGTACCCTCTAGCGGGCAATACAATGAGCAGTTCTTC.

The V gene is TRBV9, the J gene TRBJ2-1, with D possibly matching TRBD2 (5 bases). This CDR3 is 14 amino acids long. Germline CDR1 and CDR2: SGDLS and YYNGEE. V was cut by 3 bases and J by 7 bases, with 14 bases left in between. CDR3 in amino acids: CASSEWTGQNEQFF. The CDR3 DNA is TGTGCCAGCAGCGAATGGACTGGGCAGAATGAGCAGTTCTTC. The full variable domain, completed using reference TRBV9 and TRBJ2-1, is DSGVTQTPKHLITATGQRVTLRCSPRSGDLSVYWYQQSLDQGLQFLIQYYNGEERAKGNILERFSAQQFPDLHSELNLSSLELGDSALYFCASSEWTGQNEQFFGPGTRLTVL.

This clone was recorded a few times. V gene TRBV10-3 combines with J gene TRBJ2-7, with D possibly matching TRBD1 (5 bases). This CDR3 region has 13 residues. Germline V gene sequence: CDR1 ENHRY, CDR2 SYGVKD. V lost 3 bases and J lost 5, with 11 bases in between. The CDR3 region has the DNA TGTGCCATCAGTGAAAGGGGTCGGGACGAGCAGTACTTC. It translates to CAISERGRDEQYF.

The chain recombines TRBV30 with TRBJ1-6; D perhaps matches TRBD1 (6 bases). The germline CDR1 and CDR2 sequences are GTSNPN and SVGIG (reference sequence). V was trimmed by 4 bases and J by 7 bases, leaving 17 bases between them. This CDR3 region has 15 residues. The CDR3 loop reads CAWKRGANINSPLHF. Written as DNA, the CDR3 is TGTGCCTGGAAGCGGGGGGCGAATATCAATTCACCCCTCCACTTT.

The genes are TRBV4-1 and TRBJ2-5, with TRBD1 as a possible D gene (5 bases). The V gene lost 2 bases and the J gene lost 5 bases, with 15 bases spanning the gap. This CDR3 comprises 15 residues. Germline CDR1 is MGHRA and CDR2 is YSYEKL. CDR3 bases: TGCGCCAGCAGCCAAATGGGCAGGGTGGGCGAGACCCAGTACTTC. Its protein is CASSQMGRVGETQYF.

The rearrangement uses TRBV5-1 and TRBJ2-2, with TRBD1 identical over 9 bases. The CDR3 is 16 amino acids. CDR1 and CDR2 from the germline V gene are SGHRS and YFSETQ. The ends lost 4 bases at V and 3 bases at J; junction bases unmatched: 7. CDR3 in DNA: TGCGCCAGCAGCCTTGGGACAGGGTATGACACCGGGGAGCTGTTTTTT. It is translated as CASSLGTGYDTGELFF.

On this clone: This specimen includes other DNA sequences encoding the same CDR3. The rearrangement joins TRBV7-9 to TRBJ2-3, with 7 bases identical to TRBD1. Germline V CDR1 and CDR2: SEHNR, FQNEAQ (reference sequence). V lost 6 bases to trimming and J lost 0 bases; unmatched junction nucleotides: 3. The CDR3 has 14 residues. The CDR3 region has the DNA TGTGCCAGCAGTCTACAGGGGAGCACAGATACGCAGTATTTT. Its protein product is CASSLQGSTDTQYF.

V usage is TRBV4-1 and J usage is TRBJ1-5; 7 nucleotides line up with TRBD1. The CDR3 loop spans 16 amino acids. The V segment lost 2 bases and the J segment 5 bases; nucleotides outside the gene matches: 9. The germline V gene encodes CDR1 MGHRA and CDR2 YSYEKL. The chain's CDR3 is CASSQPRQGAHQPQHF. In nucleotides, the CDR3 is TGCGCCAGCAGCCAACCCCGACAGGGAGCCCATCAGCCCCAGCATTTT.

The chain combines TRBV27 with TRBJ1-2, with a possible D match to TRBD1 (5 bases). CDR3 size: 14 residues. The ends were cut back, 6 bases at V and 6 bases at J, with 17 bases in the middle. Germline V CDR1 and CDR2: MNHEY, SMNVEV (reference sequence). The CDR3 sequence: CASSRRDFINGYTF. The CDR3 DNA follows: TGTGCCAGCAGCCGCAGGGATTTTATCAATGGCTACACCTTC.

The chain combines TRBV19 with TRBJ2-1; tentatively, D is TRBD1 (6 bases). This CDR3 comprises 15 residues. Germline V CDR1 and CDR2: LNHDA, SQIVND (reference sequence). Deletions cut 4 bases from V and 4 bases from J, with 14 bases between. CDR3 in DNA: TGTGCCAGTAGTAACGCGCGACAGGCTTACAATGAGCAGTTCTTC. It codes for CASSNARQAYNEQFF.

The chain carries TRBV11-2 and TRBJ2-2, with 10 nucleotides matching TRBD2. Germline V gene data show CDR1 as SGHAT and CDR2 as FQNNGV. The CDR3 has 16 amino acids. Trimming at V came to 1 base and at J to 7 bases, leaving 6 bases not matched to a gene. DNA for the CDR3: TGTGCCAGCAGCTTAGGCCGGACTAGCGGTGACGGGGAGCTGTTTTTT. Translating it yields CASSLGRTSGDGELFF.

The chain has TRBV11-2 and TRBJ2-7; 7 bases fit TRBD1. Germline CDR1 is SGHAT and CDR2 is FQNNGV. This CDR3 comprises 16 residues. Germline trimming cut 1 base from V and 6 bases from J; bases unmatched to any gene: 12. For the CDR3, the DNA is TGTGCCAGCAGCTTAGGAAGGGAGCTAGGGGGCGGCGAGCAGTACTTC. This translates into CASSLGRELGGGEQYF.

The V and J genes are TRBV3-1 (or the pseudogene TRBV3-2) and TRBJ2-7; 8 bases line up with TRBD2. Germline V gene lookup returns CDR1 LGHDT and CDR2 YNNKEL (reference sequence). This CDR3 is 18 amino acids long. With 0 bases clipped from V and 0 bases from J, the junction kept 10 bases outside the gene matches. The CDR3 bases are TGTGCCAGCAGCCAAGATGAAGCGGGGGCCTTAAGCTCCTACGAGCAGTACTTC. Protein: CASSQDEAGALSSYEQYF.

The V call is TRBV18, the J call TRBJ1-4; possibly TRBD1 for D (5 bases). There are 14 residues in the CDR3. Germline CDR1 reads KGHSH; CDR2 reads LQKENI. Trimming took off 6 bases at V and 7 bases at J, with 15 bases between the two ends. The DNA of the CDR3 is TGTGCCAGCTCCCGCGGGGGAGCGGGTGAAAAACTGTTTTTT. Translating gives CASSRGGAGEKLFF.

This clone showed up just once. CDR3 coding DNA: TGTGCCAGCAGCGTAGCGGCTAGCTTCGACCCGGGGGAGCAGTACTTC. Its translation is CASSVAASFDPGEQYF. The V call is TRBV9, the J call TRBJ2-7, with D tentatively TRBD2 (5 bases). There are 16 residues in the CDR3. Germline CDR1 is SGDLS and CDR2 is YYNGEE. V was cut by 0 bases and J by 7 bases, with 20 bases left in between.

The chain carries TRBV12-3 or TRBV12-4 and TRBJ1-1; D gene ambiguous. The V gene lost 5 bases and the J gene lost 2 bases, with 9 bases spanning the gap. The CDR3 is made up of 13 amino acids. The CDR3 DNA reads as TGTGCCAGCAGTCCCAGGATCAACACTGAAGCTTTCTTT. As protein: CASSPRINTEAFF.

This clone has just one count. The J gene is TRBJ2-6, the V gene TRBV6-5; D unresolved. V lost 8 bases to trimming and J lost 1 base, with 3 bases between them. CDR1 is MNHEY and CDR2 is SVGAGI in the germline V gene. There are 12 residues in the CDR3. CDR3 sequence: CASLSGANVLTF. CDR3 coding DNA: TGTGCCAGCTTATCTGGGGCCAACGTCCTGACTTTC.

V is TRBV6-6 and J is TRBJ1-5; a possible D gene is TRBD1 (6 bases). The CDR3 runs 15 residues. Trimming removed 4 bases from V and 7 bases from J, with 17 bases in between. The germline gives CDR1 MNHNY, CDR2 SVGAGI (reference sequence). The chain's CDR3 is CASSSSGGAGQPQHF. For the CDR3, the DNA is TGTGCCAGCAGTTCTTCCGGGGGGGCGGGGCAGCCCCAGCATTTT.

J is TRBJ1-6 and V is TRBV3-1 (or the pseudogene TRBV3-2), with 9 bases aligning to TRBD1. The CDR3 has 14 amino acids. Germline V gene lookup returns CDR1 LGHDT and CDR2 YNNKEL (reference sequence). V shed 4 bases, J shed 8 bases, and the junction held 3 bases outside the gene matches. CDR3: CASSRRDRDSPLHF. CDR3 nucleotide sequence: TGTGCCAGCAGCCGGCGGGACAGGGATTCACCCCTCCACTTT.

This rearrangement joins TRBV11-3 to TRBJ2-3; TRBD2 matches 8 bases. The CDR3 has 17 amino acids. From germline, CDR1 is SGHNT and CDR2 YENEEA. J was trimmed by 6 bases and V by 5 bases; bases with no gene match: 16. The CDR3 reads CASSPGGKRGRSDTQYF. CDR3 coding DNA: TGTGCCAGCAGCCCCGGGGGGAAGCGGGGGAGGTCGGATACGCAGTATTTT.